The rows below give T cell receptor beta chains drawn from one sample of a study of T-cell memory formation after mild COVID-19. TCRdb re-called the 5' RACE reads through MiXCR, storing one row per CDR3 protein. The sample records 300,000 to 350,000 distinct CDR3 sequences, just under 20% being singletons. Sequenced material: PBMCs or a T cell subset sorted from them (not recorded which). These receptors were collected from a man aged 18 to 35 who had mild COVID-19 (a few samples of this study predate the infection). Cell type and time point are not known. Both conserved end residues are trimmed from each CDR3. The order of the fields is V gene, J gene, CDR3 length, CDR3 protein.

TRBV5-1,TRBJ1-4,12,ASSPGQPNEKLF
TRBV7-2,TRBJ2-7,14,ASSPPGRRVPHEQY
TRBV3-1,TRBJ2-3,13,ASRSRDSSTDTQY
TRBV6-1,TRBJ2-3,12,ASSVPISTDTQY
TRBV27,TRBJ2-7,14,ASSPVTRAETYEQY
TRBV7-6,TRBJ1-1,11,ASSFGRREEAF
TRBV29-1,TRBJ2-5,15,SGGPPNQGGEDGTQY
TRBV2,TRBJ1-2,13,ASSERGQGYYGYT
TRBV5-1,TRBJ2-6,13,ASSVRRAGANVLT
TRBV5-1,TRBJ1-2,13,ASSPGGGDLYGYT
TRBV12-3/TRBV12-4,TRBJ2-2,12,ASRNSGGSGELF
TRBV4-2,TRBJ2-1,14,ASSQSLGGGMNEQF
TRBV4-3,TRBJ2-4,15,ASSQVERGVAKNIQY
TRBV3-1,TRBJ2-1,12,ASSPWTGGNEQF
TRBV12-3/TRBV12-4,TRBJ1-1,11,ASAPRGNTEAF
TRBV3-1,TRBJ2-2,11,ASSQGNTGELF
TRBV7-9,TRBJ1-3,11,ASSLNQGNTIY
TRBV7-7,TRBJ2-3,13,ASSLFGRSTDTQY
TRBV19,TRBJ1-1,13,ASSARQGANTEAF
TRBV4-1,TRBJ2-1,10,ASSPGFNEQF
TRBV9,TRBJ2-5,12,ASSPWGGKETQY
TRBV4-1,TRBJ1-1,13,ASSQGPGQTSEAF
TRBV15,TRBJ2-3,15,ATSRDRVVSGTDTQY
TRBV20-1,TRBJ2-1,12,SAERGPSENEQF
TRBV9,TRBJ1-6,14,ASSVDGGSYNSPLH
TRBV18,TRBJ2-3,11,ASSPPSSDTQY
TRBV12-3/TRBV12-4,TRBJ2-3,13,ASSEAGVGTDTQY
TRBV12-3/TRBV12-4,TRBJ1-1,12,ASSTQGQNTEAF
TRBV4-3,TRBJ2-3,13,ASSYNGGATDTQY
TRBV18,TRBJ2-2,13,ASSPLGGDGGELF
TRBV4-3,TRBJ1-5,14,ASSQAFGGMVQPQH
TRBV7-2,TRBJ2-3,13,ASSTQVAGTDTQY
TRBV4-3,TRBJ2-3,11,ASRGFSTDTQY
TRBV20-1,TRBJ2-3,10,SARLRGDTQY
TRBV6-2/TRBV6-3,TRBJ2-3,11,ASRKTSEDTQY
TRBV6-6,TRBJ1-4,14,ASSHGDRGIGEKLF
TRBV6-4,TRBJ1-5,15,ASSAGTYDSRNQPQH
TRBV28,TRBJ1-2,15,ASSGVPSTGAGYGYT
TRBV11-2,TRBJ2-5,10,ASSRSAETQY